This is a list of T cell receptor beta chains from one sample in a study of shared clonotypes between healthy human individuals. Here immunoSEQ multiplex PCR was the method, and the copy in TCRdb shows in-frame clones only, minus some. Of millions of clones in the sample, 90% to 95% are singletons; the top ten hold around 0.13%. The sequencing input was naive CD4+ T cells sorted from blood. The receptors come from a man aged 18 to 30 in good health. Each CDR3 is given with its conserved first and last residue. Each record gives: CDR3 protein, CDR3 DNA, D gene, J gene, V gene. D genes are given only for firm matches.

cdr3_aa: CAWSWQFGGELFF
cdr3_nt: TGTGCCTGGAGTTGGCAGTTCGGGGGGGAGCTGTTTTTT
d_call: NA
j_call: TRBJ2-2
v_call: TRBV30

cdr3_aa: CASSRGLSTDTQYF
cdr3_nt: TGTGCCAGCAGCAGGGGGCTCAGCACAGATACGCAGTATTTT
d_call: TRBD1
j_call: TRBJ2-3
v_call: TRBV11-2

cdr3_aa: CASRTGTENTEAFF
cdr3_nt: TGTGCCAGCAGAACCGGGACAGAGAACACTGAAGCTTTCTTT
d_call: TRBD1
j_call: TRBJ1-1
v_call: TRBV6-5

cdr3_aa: CASSTGTAVYGYTF
cdr3_nt: TGTGCCAGCAGTACCGGGACAGCGGTCTATGGCTACACCTTC
d_call: TRBD1
j_call: TRBJ1-2
v_call: TRBV9

cdr3_aa: CASSLAGTDTQYF
cdr3_nt: TGTGCCAGCTCACTCGCCGGTACAGATACGCAGTATTTT
d_call: NA
j_call: TRBJ2-3
v_call: TRBV18

cdr3_aa: CASSPTGRRSLYEQYF
cdr3_nt: TGCGCCAGCAGTCCGACAGGGCGAAGAAGCTTGTACGAGCAGTACTTC
d_call: TRBD1
j_call: TRBJ2-7
v_call: TRBV23-1

cdr3_aa: CASSPGTVNTEAFF
cdr3_nt: TGTGCCAGCAGCCCCGGGACAGTTAACACTGAAGCTTTCTTT
d_call: TRBD1
j_call: TRBJ1-1
v_call: TRBV6-1

cdr3_aa: CASSPRGLNEKLFF
cdr3_nt: TGCGCCAGCAGCCCCCGGGGCCTTAATGAAAAACTGTTTTTT
d_call: NA
j_call: TRBJ1-4
v_call: TRBV5-1

cdr3_aa: CASSWADDYNSPLHF
cdr3_nt: TGTGCCAGCAGCTGGGCGGACGACTATAATTCACCCCTCCACTTT
d_call: NA
j_call: TRBJ1-6
v_call: TRBV5-4

cdr3_aa: CASSFQTGGDEQFF
cdr3_nt: TGTGCCAGCAGCTTCCAGACAGGGGGCGATGAGCAGTTCTTC
d_call: TRBD1
j_call: TRBJ2-1
v_call: TRBV9

cdr3_aa: CASAGQGTDTQYF
cdr3_nt: TGTGCCAGCGCCGGACAGGGCACAGATACGCAGTATTTT
d_call: TRBD1
j_call: TRBJ2-3
v_call: TRBV2

cdr3_aa: CSVVRDTQVNEQFF
cdr3_nt: TGCAGCGTTGTCCGGGACACTCAGGTCAATGAGCAGTTCTTC
d_call: NA
j_call: TRBJ2-1
v_call: TRBV29-1

cdr3_aa: CASSPRGVANEKLFF
cdr3_nt: TGTGCCAGCAGCCCGCGGGGGGTTGCTAATGAAAAACTGTTTTTT
d_call: NA
j_call: TRBJ1-4
v_call: TRBV9

cdr3_aa: CASSRGTTADTQYF
cdr3_nt: TGTGCCAGCAGTCGGGGGACTACGGCAGATACGCAGTATTTT
d_call: TRBD2
j_call: TRBJ2-3
v_call: TRBV6-6

cdr3_aa: CASRRETGTYGYTF
cdr3_nt: TGTGCCAGCAGAAGAGAAACAGGGACCTATGGCTACACCTTC
d_call: NA
j_call: TRBJ1-2
v_call: TRBV6-4

cdr3_aa: CASSRDTLNTEAFF
cdr3_nt: TGCGCCAGCAGCCGAGACACCTTGAACACTGAAGCTTTCTTT
d_call: NA
j_call: TRBJ1-1
v_call: TRBV5-1

cdr3_aa: CASSAQAGVTDTQYF
cdr3_nt: TGTGCCAGCAGCGCCCAGGCAGGGGTTACAGATACGCAGTATTTT
d_call: NA
j_call: TRBJ2-3
v_call: TRBV6-1